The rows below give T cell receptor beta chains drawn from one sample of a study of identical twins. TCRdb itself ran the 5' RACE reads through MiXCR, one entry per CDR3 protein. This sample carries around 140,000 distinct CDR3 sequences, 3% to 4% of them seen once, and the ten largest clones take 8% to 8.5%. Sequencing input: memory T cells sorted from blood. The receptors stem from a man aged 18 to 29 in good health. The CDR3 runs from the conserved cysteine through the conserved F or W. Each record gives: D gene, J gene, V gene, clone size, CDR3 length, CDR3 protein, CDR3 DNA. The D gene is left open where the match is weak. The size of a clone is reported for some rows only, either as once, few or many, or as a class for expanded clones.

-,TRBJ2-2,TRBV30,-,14,CAWSVIGVTGELFF,TGTGCCTGGAGCGTCATAGGGGTCACCGGGGAGCTGTTTTTT
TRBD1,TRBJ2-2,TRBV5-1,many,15,CASSLKGQGGGELFF,TGCGCCAGCAGCTTGAAGGGACAGGGCGGCGGGGAGCTGTTTTTT
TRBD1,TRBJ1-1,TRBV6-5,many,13,CATRWTGDTEAFF,TGTGCCACCCGTTGGACAGGGGACACTGAAGCTTTCTTT
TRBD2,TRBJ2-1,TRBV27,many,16,CASSLRLAGGTNEQFF,TGTGCCAGCAGTCTAAGACTAGCGGGAGGAACCAATGAGCAGTTCTTC
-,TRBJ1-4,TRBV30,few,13,CAWSENREEKLFF,TGTGCCTGGAGTGAGAACAGGGAAGAAAAACTGTTTTTT
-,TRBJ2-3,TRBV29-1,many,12,CSVIGNTDTQYF,TGCAGCGTTATAGGGAACACAGATACGCAGTATTTT
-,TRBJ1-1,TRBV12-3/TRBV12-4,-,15,CASSPPGSLNTEAFF,TGTGCCAGCAGTCCCCCTGGCAGCCTGAACACTGAAGCTTTCTTT
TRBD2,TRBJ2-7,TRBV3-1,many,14,CASSLGLAGHEQYF,TGTGCCAGCAGCCTGGGACTAGCGGGCCACGAGCAGTACTTC
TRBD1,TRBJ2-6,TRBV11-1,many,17,CASSSGTGLHGANVLTF,TGTGCCAGCAGCTCCGGGACAGGGCTTCACGGGGCCAACGTCCTGACTTTC
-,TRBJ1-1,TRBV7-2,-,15,CASSQLGGWGTEAFF,TGTGCCAGCAGCCAACTGGGGGGCTGGGGCACTGAAGCTTTCTTT
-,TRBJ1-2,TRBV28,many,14,CASRWRADPYGYTF,TGTGCCAGCAGATGGAGGGCGGACCCGTATGGCTACACCTTC
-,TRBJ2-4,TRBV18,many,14,CASSPPDRKNIQYF,TGTGCCAGCTCACCTCCGGATAGGAAAAACATTCAGTACTTC
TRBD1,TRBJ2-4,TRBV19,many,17,CASSGRDRDWLRNIQYF,TGTGCCAGTAGTGGCCGGGACAGGGATTGGTTGAGAAACATTCAGTACTTC
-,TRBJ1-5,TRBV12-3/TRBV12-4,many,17,CASSYSSGTQSNQPQHF,TGTGCCAGCAGTTATTCTTCGGGAACGCAGAGCAATCAGCCCCAGCATTTT
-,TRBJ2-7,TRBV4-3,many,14,CASSQEPGSYEQYF,TGCGCCAGCAGCCAAGAGCCAGGCTCCTACGAGCAGTACTTC
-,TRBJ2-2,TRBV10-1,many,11,CASSEAGELFF,TGCGCCAGCAGTGAGGCCGGGGAGCTGTTTTTT
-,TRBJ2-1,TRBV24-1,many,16,CATSDRDARSYNEQFF,TGTGCCACCAGTGATCGGGACGCCCGCTCCTACAATGAGCAGTTCTTC
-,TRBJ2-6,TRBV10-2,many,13,CASTVPGANVLTF,TGCGCCAGTACGGTCCCTGGGGCCAACGTCCTGACTTTC
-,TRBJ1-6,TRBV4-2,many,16,CASSPHVGVYNSPLHF,TGTGCCAGCAGCCCCCATGTAGGGGTTTATAATTCACCCCTCCACTTT
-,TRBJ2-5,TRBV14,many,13,CASSLGRIETQYF,TGTGCCAGCAGCCTGGGACGGATAGAGACCCAGTACTTC
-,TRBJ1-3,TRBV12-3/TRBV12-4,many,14,CASSLGRRGNTIYF,TGTGCCAGCAGTTTGGGGCGGCGAGGAAACACCATATATTTT
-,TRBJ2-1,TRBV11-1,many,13,CASSKQGSNEQFF,TGTGCCAGCAGCAAACAGGGAAGCAATGAGCAGTTCTTC
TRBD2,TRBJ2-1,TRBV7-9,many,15,CASSRAGGSYNEQFF,TGTGCCAGCAGCCGAGCGGGAGGTTCCTACAATGAGCAGTTCTTC
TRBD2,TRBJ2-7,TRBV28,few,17,CASSWTSGSTSSSEQYF,TGTGCCAGCAGCTGGACTAGCGGGTCCACAAGCTCCTCCGAGCAGTACTTC
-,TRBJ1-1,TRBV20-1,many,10,CSALVPEAFF,TGCAGTGCCTTAGTCCCTGAAGCTTTCTTT
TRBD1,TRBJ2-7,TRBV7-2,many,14,CATQLGTGADEQYF,TGTGCCACCCAGTTAGGGACAGGGGCCGACGAGCAGTACTTC
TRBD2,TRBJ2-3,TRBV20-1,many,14,CSALSGTSTDTQYF,TGCAGTGCCCTTAGCGGGACGAGCACAGATACGCAGTATTTT
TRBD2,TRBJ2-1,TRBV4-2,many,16,CASSREAGGPSNEQFF,TGTGCCAGCAGCCGCGAAGCGGGAGGGCCGTCCAATGAGCAGTTCTTC
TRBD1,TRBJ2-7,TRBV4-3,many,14,CASSQETGGYEQYF,TGCGCCAGCAGCCAAGAGACAGGGGGCTACGAGCAGTACTTC
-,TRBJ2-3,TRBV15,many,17,CATSRALASESTDTQYF,TGTGCCACCAGCAGAGCACTGGCTAGCGAGAGCACAGATACGCAGTATTTT
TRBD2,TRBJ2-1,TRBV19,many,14,CASRLADYYNEQFF,TGTGCCAGCCGACTAGCGGATTATTACAATGAGCAGTTCTTC
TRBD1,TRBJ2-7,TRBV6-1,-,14,CASSTGTGIYEQYF,TGTGCCAGCAGCACCGGGACAGGGATCTACGAGCAGTACTTC
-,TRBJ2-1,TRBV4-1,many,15,CASSQPLLGANEQFF,TGCGCCAGCAGCCAACCACTTCTGGGGGCCAATGAGCAGTTCTTC
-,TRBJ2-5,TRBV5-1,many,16,CASSLAQSTAIGTQYF,TGCGCCAGCAGCTTGGCCCAATCGACAGCCATAGGGACCCAGTACTTC
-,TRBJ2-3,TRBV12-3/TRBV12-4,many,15,CASSPTGISTDTQYF,TGTGCCAGCAGCCCCACCGGGATATCCACAGATACGCAGTATTTT
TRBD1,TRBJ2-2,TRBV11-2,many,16,CASSARDRGLVGELFF,TGTGCCAGCAGCGCACGGGACAGGGGGCTGGTCGGGGAGCTGTTTTTT
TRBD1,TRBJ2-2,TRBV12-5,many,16,CASGRMTGQFTGELFF,TGTGCTAGTGGCCGGATGACAGGGCAATTCACCGGGGAGCTGTTTTTT
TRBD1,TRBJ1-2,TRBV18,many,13,CASSPDRVYGYTF,TGTGCCAGCTCACCGGACAGGGTCTATGGCTACACCTTC
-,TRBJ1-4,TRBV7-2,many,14,CASSLGGTLEKLFF,TGTGCCAGCAGCTTAGGGGGGACACTTGAAAAACTGTTTTTT
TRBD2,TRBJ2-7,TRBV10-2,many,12,CASGLALYEQYF,TGCGCCAGCGGACTAGCTCTCTACGAGCAGTACTTC
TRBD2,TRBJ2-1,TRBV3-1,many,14,CASSQGLATDEQFF,TGTGCCAGCAGCCAAGGACTAGCTACGGATGAGCAGTTCTTC
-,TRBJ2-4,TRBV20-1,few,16,CSAMGATTHGGNIQYF,TGCAGTGCAATGGGGGCTACTACTCACGGGGGAAACATTCAGTACTTC
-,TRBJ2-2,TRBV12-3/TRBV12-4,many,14,CASRGPAPTGELFF,TGTGCCAGCAGGGGACCGGCACCCACCGGGGAGCTGTTTTTT
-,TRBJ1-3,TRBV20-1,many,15,CSARDVRSSGNTIYF,TGCAGTGCTAGAGATGTGAGGTCCTCTGGAAACACCATATATTTT
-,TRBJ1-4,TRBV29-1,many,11,CSVRRGEKLFF,TGCAGCGTTAGGCGGGGTGAAAAACTGTTTTTT
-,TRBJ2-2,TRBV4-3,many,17,CASSQDDGRPNTGELFF,TGCGCCAGCAGCCAAGATGACGGCAGACCGAACACCGGGGAGCTGTTTTTT
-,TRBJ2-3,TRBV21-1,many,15,CASANLTTSTDTQYF,TGTGCCAGCGCAAATCTGACTACTAGCACAGATACGCAGTATTTT
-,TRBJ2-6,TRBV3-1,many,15,CASSPPNSGANVLTF,TGTGCCAGCAGCCCCCCGAACTCTGGGGCCAACGTCCTGACTTTC
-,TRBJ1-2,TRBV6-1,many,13,CASSERRARGYTF,TGTGCCAGCAGTGAACGCCGGGCCCGTGGCTACACCTTC
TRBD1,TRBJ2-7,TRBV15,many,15,CATSLLARGTYEQYF,TGTGCCACCAGTCTGTTAGCCAGGGGGACCTACGAGCAGTACTTC
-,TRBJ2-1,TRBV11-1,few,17,CASSLVSGSVSYNEQFF,TGTGCCAGCAGCTTAGTCTCCGGGAGTGTCTCCTACAATGAGCAGTTCTTC
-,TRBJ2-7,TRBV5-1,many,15,CASRTYSTTTSEQYF,TGCGCCAGCAGGACATATAGCACTACTACCTCCGAGCAGTACTTC
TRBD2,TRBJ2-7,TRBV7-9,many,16,CASTGGSGRGSYEQYF,TGTGCCAGCACCGGGGGGAGCGGGCGAGGTTCCTACGAGCAGTACTTC
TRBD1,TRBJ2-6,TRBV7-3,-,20,CASSLMGDRGVSSGANVLTF,TGTGCCAGCAGCTTAATGGGGGACAGGGGCGTTTCTTCTGGGGCCAACGTCCTGACTTTC
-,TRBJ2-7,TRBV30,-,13,CAWSGTSSYEQYF,TGTGCCTGGAGTGGGACTTCCAGCTACGAGCAGTACTTC